The 20 T cell receptor beta chains in this list originate from one sample, sequenced in a study of vaccination and CD4 T cells after COVID-19. The assay that was used to sequence DNA from cultured CD4+ T cells was the Oncomine TCR Beta short-read assay. One entry per CDR3 protein results from TCRdb running MiXCR on the PCR reads. The sample yields some 14,000 distinct CDR3 sequences, 20% to 25% seen once. Treatment described: roughly 11-day PBMC culture with coronavirus spike peptide pools or control peptides (ViraFEST assay). The antigens of these receptors remain unknown. The source material was CD4+ T cells from blood, cultured in vitro, sampled before SARS-CoV-2 vaccination. These TCRs come from a human donor who received a COVID-19 vaccine.

The V call is TRBV24-1, the J call TRBJ2-5; 11 bases align to TRBD2. The length of the CDR3 is 16 residues. Germline-derived CDR1 and CDR2 are KGHDR and SFDVKD. The V gene end was trimmed by 3 bases and the J gene end by 5 bases; junction bases not matched to a gene: 7. CDR3 in DNA: TGTGCCACCAGTGATCCCCTAGCGGGGGGCGCGGAGACCCAGTACTTC. Amino acid sequence: CATSDPLAGGAETQYF.

The chain uses TRBV6-1 and TRBJ1-2; TRBD1 matches 9 bases. The germline gives CDR1 MNHNS, CDR2 SASEGT. Trimming at V came to 6 bases and at J to 6 bases, leaving 14 bases not matched to a gene. The CDR3 extends over 16 amino acids. This CDR3 is CASRKPWTGDLHGYTF. CDR3 coding DNA: TGTGCCAGCAGGAAGCCCTGGACAGGGGATCTTCATGGCTACACCTTC.

This clonotype is medium-sized (0.01 to 0.1%) in the sample. This sequence joins TRBV7-2 and TRBJ2-7; no clear D. Looked up from germline, CDR1 is SGHTA and CDR2 is FQGNSA. Trimming shortened V by 2 bases and J by 0 bases, and 11 bases separated the two germline ends. The CDR3 consists of 15 residues. The CDR3: CASSLSSGNSYEQYF. In DNA form, the CDR3 reads TGTGCCAGCAGCTTATCTTCAGGAAACTCCTACGAGCAGTACTTC.

This clonotype came up a few times. This CDR3 reads CASSPTLGHEQYF. In DNA form, the CDR3 reads TGTGCCAGCTCACCAACTTTGGGGCACGAGCAGTACTTC. The gene calls are TRBV18 and TRBJ2-7; D might be TRBD1 (5 bases). The CDR3 is 13 residues long. Germline V lookup: CDR1 KGHSH, CDR2 LQKENI. The V and J ends lost 2 bases and 5 bases respectively, with 10 bases between them. The whole variable domain, filled in from reference TRBV18 and TRBJ2-7, reads NAGVMQNPRHLVRRRGQEARLRCSPMKGHSHVYWYRQLPEEGLKFMVYLQKENIIDESGMPKERFSAEFPKEGPSILRIQQVVRGDSAAYFCASSPTLGHEQYFGPGTRLTVT.

This clonotype occurred a few times. The CDR3 DNA follows: TGTGCCAGCAGTTTTTTACGGGGGGGTGGCTACACCTTC. Residues: CASSFLRGGGYTF. The J gene is TRBJ1-2, the V gene TRBV12-3 or TRBV12-4; TRBD1 is a possible D gene (5 bases). Deletions cut 3 bases from V and 7 bases from J, with 12 bases between. The CDR3 consists of 13 residues.

J is TRBJ2-7 and V is TRBV5-8, with 8 bases that match TRBD1. The CDR3 spans 12 residues. The V and J ends lost 7 bases and 6 bases, in that order; junction bases with no gene match: 6. Germline loops: CDR1 SGHTS, CDR2 YDEGEE. Written as DNA, the CDR3 is TGTGCCAGCGGAAAGACAGGGGTCGAGCAGTACTTC. The encoded protein is CASGKTGVEQYF.

This clonotype turned up a few times. The V and J genes are TRBV5-1 and TRBJ1-1; D uncertain. Germline values: CDR1 SGHRS, CDR2 YFSETQ. Trimming pared 1 base from V and 0 bases from J, leaving 10 bases between. There are 15 residues in the CDR3. For the CDR3, the DNA is TGCGCCAGCAGCTTGTACAGTTCTATGAACACTGAAGCTTTCTTT. This gives the protein CASSLYSSMNTEAFF.

This clonotype was seen more than once but under ten times. One junction end does not reproduce the germline sequence, and a read error may be involved. The rearrangement uses TRBV12-3 or TRBV12-4 and TRBJ1-2, with D unresolved. The CDR3 totals 13 residues. In nucleotides, the CDR3 is TGTGCCAGCAGTTTAGAGGAGGGCTCCAGGCGTTCCTTC. Translating gives CASSLEEGSRRSF.

This chain links TRBV3-1 with TRBJ2-7; 8 bases map to TRBD2. The length of the CDR3 is 15 residues. Trimming removed 1 base from V and 3 bases from J; junction bases left unmatched: 5. The V gene's germline CDR1 is LGHDT and CDR2 YNNKEL (reference sequence). In nucleotides, the CDR3 is TGTGCCAGCAGCCAAGGTCACGGGGGGGTCTACGAGCAGTACTTC. Protein: CASSQGHGGVYEQYF.

This clonotype was counted a few times. The genes are TRBV14 and TRBJ1-6, with 9 nucleotides matching TRBD1. V dropped 5 bases and J dropped 8; count of bases not matched to a gene: 7. This CDR3 has 15 amino acids. Germline lookup yields CDR1 SGHDN and CDR2 FVKESK. The CDR3 nucleotides read TGTGCCAGCAGCTTTAGACAGGGGGGTTATTCACCCCTCCACTTT. This sequence encodes CASSFRQGGYSPLHF.

The rearrangement joins TRBV5-1 to TRBJ2-7; 9 bases are shared with TRBD1. The CDR3 loop spans 14 amino acids. CDR1 is SGHRS and CDR2 is YFSETQ in the germline V gene. V lost 5 bases and J lost 0; bases outside the gene matches: 3. DNA for the CDR3: TGCGCCAGCAGTCCGACAGGGGGCTCCTACGAGCAGTACTTC. Translated: CASSPTGGSYEQYF.

The chain is built from TRBV7-8 and TRBJ2-5; 7 positions agree with TRBD1. This CDR3 has 15 amino acids. V trimming: 5 bases; J trimming: 3 bases; junction bases outside the gene matches: 9. The germline CDR1 and CDR2 sequences are SGHVS and FQNEAQ. CDR3 DNA sequence: TGTGCCAGCAGCCGTGAGGTAGGGACAGAAGAGACCCAGTACTTC. The encoded protein is CASSREVGTEETQYF.

This clonotype was recorded a few times. The chain has TRBV19 and TRBJ2-2, with TRBD1 matching over 10 bases. CDR3 length: 15 amino acids. The ends lost 5 bases at V and 4 bases at J; junction bases unmatched: 4. Germline V gene lookup returns CDR1 LNHDA and CDR2 SQIVND (reference sequence). In DNA form, the CDR3 reads TGTGCCAGTAGTGCCGGGACAGGGGTCACCGGGGAGCTGTTTTTT. Protein: CASSAGTGVTGELFF.

The chain has TRBV6-1 and TRBJ2-5; 9 nucleotides agree with TRBD2. From germline, CDR1 is MNHNS and CDR2 SASEGT. The CDR3 extends over 14 amino acids. V shed 5 bases and J 1 base; nucleotides not matched to a gene: 2. In DNA form, the CDR3 reads TGTGCCAGCAGTAAGACTAGCGGCCAAGAGACCCAGTACTTC. Residues: CASSKTSGQETQYF.

J is TRBJ1-2 and V is TRBV12-3 or TRBV12-4; D possibly corresponds to TRBD1 (6 bases). The CDR3 spans 13 residues. The germline V and J ends were trimmed by 5 bases and 3 bases, with 10 bases remaining between them. CDR3: CASSRGADYGYTF. The CDR3 region has the DNA TGTGCCAGCAGTCGGGGGGCTGACTATGGCTACACCTTC.

The table lists this clonotype with a few counts. This chain joins TRBV5-4 and TRBJ2-3, with 11 nucleotides matching TRBD2. Germline V gene sequence: CDR1 SGHNT, CDR2 YYREEE (reference sequence). V lost 4 bases to trimming and J lost 3 bases; unmatched junction nucleotides: 13. The CDR3 is made up of 18 amino acids. The CDR3 region is CASSPETRLAGTTDTQYF. The CDR3 DNA reads TGTGCCAGCAGCCCCGAAACCCGACTAGCGGGGACAACAGATACGCAGTATTTT.

In its sample, this clonotype was seen a few times. The rearrangement joins TRBV30 to TRBJ1-2; D remains unclear. CDR1 and CDR2 from the germline V gene are GTSNPN and SVGIG (reference sequence). V lost 1 base, J lost 4 bases, and 7 bases lay in between. This CDR3 region has 12 residues. DNA for the CDR3: TGTGCCTGGAGTGCGGGATTCTATGGCTACACCTTC. Its protein is CAWSAGFYGYTF.

This clonotype occurred once. This sequence joins TRBV12-3 or TRBV12-4 and TRBJ2-4, with D possibly matching TRBD1 (6 bases). This CDR3 is 17 amino acids long. Trimming pared 2 bases from V and 8 bases from J, leaving 22 bases between. The CDR3 loop is CASSLQTLTGKDHIQYF. For the CDR3, the DNA is TGTGCCAGCAGTTTACAAACACTGACAGGAAAGGATCACATTCAGTACTTC.

This clonotype has more than one count but fewer than ten. The genes are TRBV6-5 and TRBJ2-7; 9 nucleotides agree with TRBD1. Germline lookup yields CDR1 MNHEY and CDR2 SVGAGI. The CDR3 consists of 16 residues. V trimming: 1 base; J trimming: 4 bases; junction bases outside the gene matches: 8. For the CDR3, the DNA is TGTGCCAGCAGTTACTGGGGACAGGGTATTACATACGAGCAGTACTTC. It codes for CASSYWGQGITYEQYF.

The chain uses TRBV20-1 and TRBJ2-3; D remains unclear. The germline V gene has CDR1 DFQATT and CDR2 SNEGSKA (reference sequence). Deletions cut 3 bases from V and 11 bases from J, with 30 bases between. This CDR3 is 17 amino acids long. CDR3 residues: CSASVYAASNFPYEQYF. For the CDR3, the DNA is TGCAGTGCTAGTGTGTATGCAGCCTCTAATTTCCCATATGAGCAGTATTTT.